One and the same sample provided the 14 T cell receptor beta chains below, sequenced in a study of blood T cell repertoires in COVID-19. Assay used: immunoSEQ multiplex PCR; TCRdb lists only in-frame clones, some missing. The sample lists approximately 100,000 clones, 92% occurring once. The sample was peripheral blood. These receptors all come from a man aged 65-85 years with acute or convalescent COVID-19.

The CDR3 is CAWSPVLTVSGNTIYF. CDR3 in DNA: TGTGCCTGGAGTCCGGTCCTTACCGTCTCTGGAAACACCATATATTTT. The gene calls are TRBV30 and TRBJ1-3; D is unresolved. This CDR3 is 16 amino acids long. Per the germline V gene, CDR1 is GTSNPN and CDR2 is SVGIG (reference sequence). Trimming took off 2 bases at V and 0 bases at J, with 14 bases between the two ends. The full variable domain, with the rest looked up from reference TRBV30 and TRBJ1-3, is SQTIHQWPATLVQPVGSPLSLECTVEGTSNPNLYWYRQAAGRGLQLLFYSVGIGQISSEVPQNLSASRPQDRQFILSSKKLLLSDSGFYLCAWSPVLTVSGNTIYFGEGSWLTVV.

The chain is built from TRBV28 and TRBJ2-1; 9 bases map to TRBD2. J lost 4 bases, V lost 4 bases, and 8 bases had no gene match. Germline loops: CDR1 MDHEN, CDR2 SYDVKM. The CDR3 spans 16 residues. CDR3 bases: TGTGCCAGCAGTTCGCCCGAAGCGGGGGGTTACAATGAGCAGTTCTTC. The encoded protein is CASSSPEAGGYNEQFF.

The rearrangement joins TRBV6-6 to TRBJ2-5; weak D call: TRBD1 (6 bases). V gave up 2 bases and J gave up 9 bases, with 19 bases separating them. This CDR3 has 15 amino acids. Germline V lookup: CDR1 MNHNY, CDR2 SVGAGI (reference sequence). CDR3 DNA sequence: TGTGCCAGCAGTTACCCGGCAGGGGCCAGTCTGCCCCAGTACTTC. Its translation: CASSYPAGASLPQYF.

The chain links TRBV18 to TRBJ1-5, with D perhaps matching TRBD1 (5 bases). Germline values: CDR1 KGHSH, CDR2 LQKENI. The CDR3 is made up of 15 amino acids. V was shortened by 2 bases and J by 0 bases, with 8 bases between the two germline ends. The CDR3 loop reads CASSPGTPSNQPQHF. The DNA for the CDR3 is TGTGCCAGCTCACCAGGGACTCCTAGCAATCAGCCCCAGCATTTT.

The chain carries TRBV11-2 and TRBJ2-7; D is possibly TRBD2 (5 bases). Germline V gene sequence: CDR1 SGHAT, CDR2 FQNNGV. The CDR3 sequence is 15 residues long. Deletions cut 3 bases from V and 2 bases from J, with 14 bases between. Here the CDR3 DNA reads TGTGCCAGCAGCTTTCTAAGCCGAGGGCCCTACGAGCAGTACTTC. This codes for CASSFLSRGPYEQYF. Based on the CDR3 plus reference TRBV11-2 and TRBJ2-7, the full variable domain is EAGVAQSPRYKIIEKRQSVAFWCNPISGHATLYWYQQILGQGPKLLIQFQNNGVVDDSQLPKDRFSAERLKGVDSTLKIQPAKLEDSAVYLCASSFLSRGPYEQYFGPGTRLTVT.

This clone was seen only once. The V and J genes are TRBV25-1 and TRBJ1-6, with TRBD1 matching over 8 bases. Germline assignment: CDR1 MGHDK and CDR2 SYGVNS. Germline trimming cut 2 bases from V and 9 bases from J; bases unmatched to any gene: 9. The CDR3 runs 16 residues. DNA of the CDR3: TGTGCCAGCAGTGAAGGAACAGGGGGTATAGGTTCACCCCTCCACTTT. Its protein is CASSEGTGGIGSPLHF.

The chain couples TRBV6-5 to TRBJ1-1; TRBD1 matches at 8 bases. This CDR3 contains 15 residues. CDR1 is MNHEY, CDR2 SVGAGI, per germline. V dropped 2 bases and J dropped 4; count of bases not matched to a gene: 6. The CDR3 bases are TGTGCCAGCAGTTACGACAGGGGATCATTCACTGAAGCTTTCTTT. Translating it yields CASSYDRGSFTEAFF.

The chain links TRBV7-3 to TRBJ2-1; TRBD2 aligns across 8 bases. V lost 0 bases and J lost 2; bases outside the gene matches: 3. The CDR3 contains 16 residues. Per germline, CDR1 SGHTA and CDR2 FQGTGA. CDR3: CASSLTSGGAYNEQFF. The CDR3, as DNA: TGTGCCAGCAGCTTAACGAGCGGGGGTGCCTACAATGAGCAGTTCTTC.

The genes are TRBV27 and TRBJ1-3, with TRBD1 identical over 7 bases. V shed 2 bases, J shed 0 bases, and the junction held 7 bases outside the gene matches. Per the germline V gene, CDR1 is MNHEY and CDR2 is SMNVEV (reference sequence). The CDR3 is made up of 17 amino acids. The CDR3 protein is CASSLLSGDSSGNTIYF. In DNA, the CDR3 is TGTGCCAGCAGTTTACTATCCGGGGACAGCTCTGGAAACACCATATATTTT.

V usage is TRBV9 and J usage is TRBJ1-4; 7 nucleotides match TRBD1. CDR3 length equals 15 residues. After removal of 4 bases from V and 0 bases from J, the junction contained 3 bases not matched to a gene. CDR1 is SGDLS and CDR2 is YYNGEE in the germline V gene. The CDR3 DNA reads TGTGCCAGCAGCTATACAGGGGCAACTAATGAAAAACTGTTTTTT. This translates into CASSYTGATNEKLFF.

This chain links TRBV9 with TRBJ1-6; perhaps TRBD1 as D (5 bases). The CDR3 is made up of 15 amino acids. Per germline, CDR1 SGDLS and CDR2 YYNGEE. The V end lost 3 bases, the J end lost 9 bases, and 16 bases lay between the germline ends. CDR3 amino acids: CASSDQGLGGSPLHF. The CDR3 nucleotides are TGTGCCAGCAGCGACCAGGGACTGGGTGGTTCACCCCTCCACTTT.

V gene TRBV11-2 combines with J gene TRBJ1-2; 7 bases are shared with TRBD1. Germline loops: CDR1 SGHAT, CDR2 FQNNGV. The CDR3 has 14 amino acids. The ends lost 5 bases at V and 4 bases at J; junction bases unmatched: 7. The CDR3 nucleotides are TGTGCCAGCAGCCACACAGGGGACAGCTATGGCTACACCTTC. This translates into CASSHTGDSYGYTF.

This rearrangement joins TRBV6-6 to TRBJ2-5; 10 bases agree with TRBD2. Germline CDR1 and CDR2: MNHNY and SVGAGI (reference sequence). V lost 0 bases and J lost 4; bases outside the gene matches: 5. The CDR3 has 16 residues. CDR3 DNA: TGTGCCAGCAGTTACTCGGCTAGCGGGAGTGGAGAGACCCAGTACTTC. Amino acid sequence: CASSYSASGSGETQYF.

The genes are TRBV6-5 and TRBJ1-1; TRBD1 is a possible D gene (6 bases). Germline V gene data show CDR1 as MNHEY and CDR2 as SVGAGI. The germline V and J ends were trimmed by 4 bases and 5 bases, with 14 bases remaining between them. The CDR3 contains 14 residues. The CDR3 DNA is TGTGCCAGCAGTTTTCCAGGGGCAGGGACTGAAGCTTTCTTT. Translated, it gives CASSFPGAGTEAFF.